Presented here are 20 T cell receptor beta chains from one specimen sequenced in a study of T cells in Graves' hyperthyroidism and ophthalmopathy. TCR beta CDR3 regions were amplified from RNA. When the TCR CDR3 underwent first-round RT-PCR, the HTBI primer set was used. MiXCR was run by TCRdb on the multiplex PCR reads, yielding one entry per CDR3 protein. The profile shows 400,000 to 450,000 distinct CDR3 sequences, 14% to 15% of them singletons. Specimen: blood. These TCRs come from a man between 18 and 29 years old with Graves' ophthalmopathy.

This clonotype appeared many times. This chain joins TRBV6-6 and TRBJ1-6; 9 bases line up with TRBD1. The junction had 7 bases not matched to a gene; V was cut back by 0 bases and J by 7 bases. CDR1 is MNHNY and CDR2 is SVGAGI in the germline V gene (reference sequence). This CDR3 has 17 amino acids. The CDR3 sequence: CASSYSVQGANNSPLHF. CDR3 bases: TGTGCCAGCAGTTACTCAGTACAGGGGGCGAACAATTCACCCCTCCACTTT.

This clonotype occurred many times. This rearrangement joins TRBV7-2 to TRBJ2-7, with 8 bases identical to TRBD2. Germline V gene sequence: CDR1 SGHTA, CDR2 FQGNSA. J was trimmed by 2 bases and V by 3 bases; bases with no gene match: 6. The CDR3 runs 15 residues. Here the CDR3 DNA reads TGTGCCAGCAGCTTCGGGGGGGACCCCACCTACGAGCAGTACTTC. It specifies CASSFGGDPTYEQYF.

In its sample, this clonotype was seen many times. This chain links TRBV30 with TRBJ2-7, with D maybe TRBD1 (6 bases). Germline V gene lookup returns CDR1 GTSNPN and CDR2 SVGIG (reference sequence). The CDR3 has 13 residues. The V end lost 5 bases, the J end lost 4 bases, and 15 bases lay between the germline ends. The CDR3 sequence: CAWGGSQFYEQYF. In DNA, the CDR3 is TGTGCCTGGGGGGGCTCGCAATTTTACGAGCAGTACTTC.

This clonotype showed up many times. V gene TRBV12-3 or TRBV12-4 combines with J gene TRBJ2-3; perhaps D is TRBD1 or TRBD2 (5 bases each). V lost 6 bases and J lost 1, with 11 bases in between. The CDR3 runs 14 residues. DNA of the CDR3: TGTGCCAGCAGAAGGGACCTTGGCACAGATACGCAGTATTTT. Translation gives CASRRDLGTDTQYF.

This clonotype was seen ten or more times. The chain carries TRBV18 and TRBJ2-1; D perhaps matches TRBD2 (5 bases). V was shortened by 0 bases and J by 10 bases, with 10 bases between the two germline ends. Germline V gene data show CDR1 as KGHSH and CDR2 as LQKENI. The length of the CDR3 is 13 residues. CDR3 in DNA: TGTGCCAGCTCACCACCCTACGGAGGAGAGCAGTTCTTC. Its protein is CASSPPYGGEQFF. Full variable domain (remainder filled in from reference TRBV18 and TRBJ2-1): NAGVMQNPRHLVRRRGQEARLRCSPMKGHSHVYWYRQLPEEGLKFMVYLQKENIIDESGMPKERFSAEFPKEGPSILRIQQVVRGDSAAYFCASSPPYGGEQFFGPGTRLTVL.

This clonotype was recorded a few times. The chain recombines TRBV29-1 with TRBJ2-5; the match to TRBD2 covers 8 bases. Germline loops: CDR1 SQVTM, CDR2 ANQGSEA. The V gene end was trimmed by 7 bases and the J gene end by 5 bases; junction bases not matched to a gene: 0. CDR3 length: 10 residues. The CDR3 loop is CSGGGETQYF. The CDR3 DNA sequence: TGCAGCGGCGGGGGGGAGACCCAGTACTTC.

The sample holds a few counts of this clonotype. J is TRBJ1-2 and V is TRBV24-1, with D perhaps matching TRBD1 (5 bases). The CDR3 runs to 16 residues. Between the trimmed V and J ends, which lost 9 bases and 3 bases, there was a span of 22 bases. CDR1 and CDR2 from the germline V gene are KGHDR and SFDVKD. The CDR3 region is CATSGRVGGNHYGYTF. DNA of the CDR3: TGTGCCACCTCGGGACGGGTTGGGGGAAACCACTATGGCTACACCTTC.

This clonotype was observed at least ten times. The CDR3 nucleotides are TGTGCCAGCAGCGGACAGAGGCAGTACTTC. Translation: CASSGQRQYF. V is TRBV12-3 or TRBV12-4 and J is TRBJ2-7; D is possibly TRBD1 (6 bases). The length of the CDR3 is 10 residues. Trimming removed 6 bases from V and 9 bases from J, with 9 bases in between.

The V and J genes are TRBV24-1 and TRBJ2-6; D may be TRBD1 (6 bases). CDR3 length equals 15 residues. With 5 bases removed from V and 3 bases from J, the gap between germline ends came to 10 bases. Germline CDR1 KGHDR, CDR2 SFDVKD. CDR3 protein: CATSGTGFGANVLTF. The CDR3 DNA is TGTGCCACCAGTGGTACAGGGTTTGGGGCCAACGTCCTGACTTTC.

The sample holds many counts of this clonotype. The chain employs TRBV6-1 and TRBJ2-1, with 12 bases that match TRBD2. V gave up 5 bases and J gave up 7 bases; unmatched junction bases: 6. The CDR3 consists of 15 residues. In germline, CDR1 is MNHNS, CDR2 SASEGT. Written as DNA, the CDR3 is TGTGCCAGCAGTCCCCCTACTAGCGGGGGGAATGAGCAGTTCTTC. This sequence encodes CASSPPTSGGNEQFF.

This clonotype was detected many times. The chain employs TRBV6-1 and TRBJ1-1, with D unresolved. Germline values: CDR1 MNHNS, CDR2 SASEGT. Trimming stripped 5 bases from V and 6 bases from J, with 16 bases between. This CDR3 spans 14 amino acids. CDR3 DNA: TGTGCCAGCAGTTACCGCGGCGAGAGCCCTGAAGCTTTCTTT. Protein sequence: CASSYRGESPEAFF.

This clonotype was observed many times. V usage is TRBV10-2 and J usage is TRBJ2-7; D ambiguous. The CDR3 has 14 amino acids. V was trimmed by 6 bases and J by 5 bases, leaving 17 bases between them. Germline V gene data show CDR1 as WSHSY and CDR2 as SAAADI. The CDR3 protein is CASSPVAGENEQYF. Here the CDR3 DNA reads TGCGCCAGCAGCCCCGTGGCAGGCGAAAACGAGCAGTACTTC.

Many counts were recorded for this clonotype. This chain links TRBV11-3 with TRBJ2-7; the D gene is possibly TRBD2 (6 bases). This CDR3 is built from 15 residues. Germline-derived CDR1 and CDR2 are SGHNT and YENEEA. The V end was cut by 1 base, the J end by 0 bases, with 10 bases between. CDR3 in DNA: TGTGCCAGCAGCTTAGGGGACTGGAGCTCCTACGAGCAGTACTTC. It is translated as CASSLGDWSSYEQYF.

This clonotype showed up many times. The rearrangement links TRBV6-1 to TRBJ2-3, with TRBD2 matching 7 bases. From germline, CDR1 is MNHNS and CDR2 SASEGT. The CDR3 sequence is 14 residues long. V dropped 8 bases and J dropped 1; count of bases not matched to a gene: 6. CDR3 loop: CASLRLAGTDTQYF. The CDR3, as DNA: TGTGCCAGCCTCCGGCTAGCGGGCACAGATACGCAGTATTTT.

The V call is TRBV19, the J call TRBJ2-1; D possibly corresponds to TRBD1 (6 bases). Germline V gene sequence: CDR1 LNHDA, CDR2 SQIVND (reference sequence). Deletions cut 1 base from V and 2 bases from J, with 12 bases between. CDR3 length: 16 residues. CDR3 sequence (DNA): TGTGCCAGTAGTATAGTGGGGGCCAACACCTACAATGAGCAGTTCTTC. The encoded protein is CASSIVGANTYNEQFF.

This clonotype has only a few counts. This chain uses TRBV19 with TRBJ1-1; D not resolved. Trimming removed 0 bases from V and 6 bases from J, with 14 bases in between. Germline V gene lookup returns CDR1 LNHDA and CDR2 SQIVND (reference sequence). CDR3 length: 15 amino acids. The CDR3 DNA sequence: TGTGCCAGTAGTATAGAAGCCGGAGGCCCCCCTGAAGCTTTCTTT. Amino acids: CASSIEAGGPPEAFF.

The sample holds a few counts of this clonotype. The chain combines TRBV5-6 with TRBJ2-7; D is unresolved. The V gene lost 2 bases and the J gene lost 6 bases, with 6 bases spanning the gap. Germline assignment: CDR1 SGHDT and CDR2 YYEEEE. The length of the CDR3 is 11 residues. This CDR3 is CASSFKVEQYF. CDR3 DNA: TGTGCCAGCAGCTTCAAAGTCGAGCAGTACTTC.

This clonotype was recorded many times. The chain recombines TRBV27 with TRBJ2-1; D might be TRBD2 (7 bases). Deletions cut 2 bases from V and 9 bases from J, with 17 bases between. The CDR3 contains 15 residues. From germline, CDR1 is MNHEY and CDR2 SMNVEV (reference sequence). The CDR3 loop is CASSLGGVEGGEQFF. CDR3 DNA sequence: TGTGCCAGCAGTTTAGGGGGGGTCGAGGGGGGTGAGCAGTTCTTC.

This clonotype was seen a single time. A much more abundant neighbour one base away suggests this may be a read error. This chain links TRBV7-9 with TRBJ2-7; D gene uncertain. The CDR3 is 14 residues long. The V gene lost 6 bases and the J gene lost 0 bases, with 12 bases spanning the gap. CDR1 and CDR2 from the germline V gene are SEHNR and FQNEAQ (reference sequence). CDR3 protein: CASSSRRPSYEQYF. The CDR3 nucleotides are TGTGCCAGCAGTTCTCGGAGACCCTCCTACGAGCAGTACTTC.

This clonotype was seen at least ten times. CDR3 sequence reads: CSARDSRGPYGYTF. CDR3 DNA: TGCAGTGCTAGAGATTCCAGGGGACCCTATGGCTACACCTTC. V gene TRBV20-1 combines with J gene TRBJ1-2; tentative D call: TRBD1 (6 bases). The length of the CDR3 is 14 residues. Germline CDR1 DFQATT, CDR2 SNEGSKA (reference sequence). Trimming took 0 bases from V and 4 from J, leaving 12 bases between them.